This T cell receptor beta chain is drawn from a study of OX40 agonist ivuxolimab in advanced cancers. Across the whole study: Dose-escalation patients were diagnosed with hepatocellular carcinoma, melanoma, renal cell cancer or head and neck cancer.

Study findings and constraints: At 0.1 to 3.0 mg/kg, clonal expansion of CD4+ and CD8+ blood T cells had occurred by week 6. CD8+ T cells (on average) carried more expanded clones than CD4+ T cells. In a subset of nonresponders, normalized T-cell clonal expansion was also low.

Measured with immunoSEQ multiplex PCR; TCRdb has only the in-frame clones, and not every one. The sample has approximately 14,000 clones, 75% to 95% seen once. The germline gives CDR1 MNHEY, CDR2 SMNVEV (reference sequence). V was trimmed by 4 bases and J by 8 bases, leaving 23 bases between them. The CDR3 is 16 residues long. This clone was counted a few times. Its antigen remains unknown. The TCR sequence derives from an adult with an advanced solid tumor such as melanoma, head and neck, liver or kidney cancer. This sample comprised CD4+ or CD8+ T cells sorted from blood, obtained in a trial of the OX40 agonist ivuxolimab. The genes are TRBV27 and TRBJ1-2; TRBD1 is a possible D gene (5 bases). CDR3 nucleotide sequence: TGTGCCAGCAGTTCCCCTTCCTTGTGGGGGAGGAGGGGCTACACCTTC. Translated, it gives CASSSPSLWGRRGYTF.